The 11 T cell receptor beta chains below all came from one sample that was sequenced in a study of response to subunit inactivated influenza vaccine. TCRdb independently ran MiXCR on the RT-PCR reads; one entry per CDR3 protein. Of fewer than 650,000 distinct CDR3 sequences listed, 10% to 15% are singletons. Sample: PBMCs from blood, taken roughly 46 days after vaccination. These receptors were collected from a man in his fifties who received an inactivated influenza vaccine.

V and J are TRBV11-2 and TRBJ1-1, with 8 bases matching TRBD1. V lost 5 bases, J lost 7 bases, and 6 bases stayed unmatched. The CDR3 covers 13 residues. Germline V lookup: CDR1 SGHAT, CDR2 FQNNGV. The CDR3 DNA reads TGTGCCAGCAGCACAGACAGGGGAGGTGAAGCTTTCTTT. As protein: CASSTDRGGEAFF. Supplemented by reference TRBV11-2 and TRBJ1-1, the full variable domain reads EAGVAQSPRYKIIEKRQSVAFWCNPISGHATLYWYQQILGQGPKLLIQFQNNGVVDDSQLPKDRFSAERLKGVDSTLKIQPAKLEDSAVYLCASSTDRGGEAFFGQGTRLTVV.

The DNA for the CDR3 is TGTGCCAGCAGCCCACAAAGTTATTCCCGGACAGAGTCCTACAATGAGCAGTTCTTC. This gives the protein CASSPQSYSRTESYNEQFF. The rearrangement joins TRBV14 to TRBJ2-1; TRBD1 might be the D (6 bases). The ends were cut back, 4 bases at V and 1 base at J, with 23 bases in the middle. CDR1 is SGHDN and CDR2 is FVKESK in the germline V gene. CDR3 length: 19 residues. The variable domain in full, completed from reference TRBV14 and TRBJ2-1, reads EAGVTQFPSHSVIEKGQTVTLRCDPISGHDNLYWYRRVMGKEIKFLLHFVKESKQDESGMPNNRFLAERTGGTYSTLKVQPAELEDSGVYFCASSPQSYSRTESYNEQFFGPGTRLTVL.

This clonotype was seen at least ten times. The V and J genes are TRBV20-1 and TRBJ1-6, with D maybe TRBD1 (5 bases). The V gene's germline CDR1 is DFQATT and CDR2 SNEGSKA (reference sequence). The V end lost 0 bases, the J end lost 10 bases, and 13 bases lay between the germline ends. The length of the CDR3 is 14 residues. The DNA of the CDR3 is TGCAGTGCTAGAGAACAGGCACCCCGGTCACCCCTCCACTTT. It encodes CSAREQAPRSPLHF.

This clonotype has just a few counts. The rearrangement uses TRBV10-3 and TRBJ2-2; the D gene is possibly TRBD1 (6 bases). V lost 6 bases and J lost 3, with 11 bases in between. This CDR3 spans 14 amino acids. The germline V gene encodes CDR1 ENHRY and CDR2 SYGVKD. This CDR3 reads CAIRQGHYTGELFF. The CDR3 DNA follows: TGTGCCATCAGGCAGGGACACTACACCGGGGAGCTGTTTTTT.

This clonotype was detected many times. This chain uses TRBV20-1 with TRBJ2-1; the match to TRBD2 covers 14 bases. CDR3 length: 17 residues. The germline CDR1 and CDR2 sequences are DFQATT and SNEGSKA (reference sequence). Trimming cost V 0 bases and J 7 bases; bases outside gene matches: 8. The CDR3: CSARDPRTSGGRNEQFF. DNA for the CDR3: TGCAGTGCTAGAGACCCGAGGACTAGCGGGGGGAGGAATGAGCAGTTCTTC.

The chain employs TRBV29-1 and TRBJ2-1; perhaps D is TRBD1 or TRBD2 (5 bases each). Trimming stripped 4 bases from V and 8 bases from J, with 15 bases between. This CDR3 contains 13 residues. Germline CDR1 and CDR2: SQVTM and ANQGSEA. The CDR3 sequence is CSVAGPIPHEQFF. The DNA of the CDR3 is TGCAGCGTTGCGGGGCCAATCCCACATGAGCAGTTCTTC.

The V and J genes are TRBV29-1 and TRBJ2-4; possible D gene TRBD2, 7 bases. The CDR3 contains 12 residues. Germline-derived CDR1 and CDR2 are SQVTM and ANQGSEA. The V end was cut by 4 bases, the J end by 8 bases, with 12 bases between. CDR3 loop: CSVGRGGDIQYF. As DNA, the CDR3 is TGCAGCGTTGGCAGGGGAGGGGACATTCAGTACTTC.

The genes are TRBV7-2 and TRBJ1-6; D gene unclear. CDR1 is SGHTA, CDR2 FQGNSA, per germline. This CDR3 spans 13 amino acids. V shed 2 bases and J shed 9 bases, with 8 bases lying between them. CDR3 sequence: CASSLKGLSPLHF. DNA for the CDR3: TGTGCCAGCAGCTTAAAAGGCCTTTCACCCCTCCACTTT.

This clonotype was counted a few times. The CDR3 spells CSVAGLDSYNEQFF. The DNA for the CDR3 is TGCAGCGTTGCCGGACTAGACTCCTACAATGAGCAGTTCTTC. This chain joins TRBV29-1 and TRBJ2-1; 7 nucleotides align to TRBD2. V shed 4 bases and J 0 bases; nucleotides not matched to a gene: 3. CDR1 is SQVTM, CDR2 ANQGSEA, per germline. The CDR3 totals 14 residues.

The rearrangement joins TRBV24-1 to TRBJ2-1, with D perhaps TRBD1 (5 bases). The V and J ends lost 1 base and 3 bases respectively, with 12 bases between them. CDR1 and CDR2 from the germline V gene are KGHDR and SFDVKD. The CDR3 sequence is 16 residues long. The DNA for the CDR3 is TGTGCCACCAGTGATTTTGACCGTAGGGGCTACAATGAGCAGTTCTTC. Its translation: CATSDFDRRGYNEQFF.

This clonotype was found a few times. The chain employs TRBV5-1 and TRBJ2-3; 8 bases match TRBD1. V was pared by 9 bases and J by 0 bases, with 3 bases of the junction left unmatched. Germline assignment: CDR1 SGHRS and CDR2 YFSETQ. The CDR3 is made up of 13 amino acids. In DNA form, the CDR3 reads TGCGCCACAGGGGGCCCTAGCACAGATACGCAGTATTTT. Translating gives CATGGPSTDTQYF.